This passage covers 26 T cell receptor beta chains from one sample sequenced in a study of CD8 T cells in Susac syndrome. With random hexamers, reverse transcription was performed on about 0.5 to 1 ug of RNA. TCRdb itself ran the immunoSEQ multiplex PCR reads through MiXCR, one entry per CDR3 protein. Among under 110,000 distinct CDR3 sequences listed, approximately 94% were seen once. Sequencing was done on a sample of CD8+ T cells from PBMCs. These receptor sequences come from a human donor with Susac syndrome.

The gene calls are TRBV2 and TRBJ1-1; perhaps TRBD1 as D (6 bases). The CDR3 has 11 residues. V was pared by 10 bases and J by 4 bases, with 10 bases between. Germline V CDR1 and CDR2: SNHLY, FYNNEI. The CDR3 is CAIMDSTEAFF. The CDR3 DNA is TGTGCCATAATGGACAGCACTGAAGCTTTCTTT.

This chain joins TRBV2 and TRBJ2-3, with TRBD2 matching over 9 bases. Trimming took 9 bases from V and 2 from J; bases not matched to a gene: 3. The CDR3 has 13 residues. Germline CDR1 reads SNHLY; CDR2 reads FYNNEI. Written as DNA, the CDR3 is TGTGCCAGTAGCGGGGGTTACACAGATACGCAGTATTTT. This encodes CASSGGYTDTQYF.

This clonotype was recorded once. This rearrangement joins TRBV11-2 to TRBJ2-5, with D perhaps matching TRBD1 (5 bases). V lost 0 bases to trimming and J lost 2 bases, with 16 bases between them. CDR1 and CDR2 (germline): SGHAT, FQNNGV. The CDR3 extends over 17 amino acids. The CDR3: CASSLEPPGSWQETQYF. The CDR3 DNA reads as TGTGCCAGCAGCTTAGAACCCCCAGGGTCGTGGCAAGAGACCCAGTACTTC.

The CDR3 region is CSARDDPIGTYEQYF. The CDR3 DNA follows: TGCAGTGCTAGAGATGACCCAATCGGGACCTACGAGCAGTACTTC. The genes are TRBV20-1 and TRBJ2-7, with a possible D match to TRBD2 (5 bases). CDR1 is DFQATT, CDR2 SNEGSKA, per germline (reference sequence). The CDR3 length is 15 residues. V lost 0 bases, J lost 2 bases, and 14 bases lay in between.

The CDR3, as DNA: TGTGCCAGCAGCCTCCTAGCGGGGGGTGAGACCGGGGAGCTGTTTTTT. This translates into CASSLLAGGETGELFF. The rearrangement links TRBV12-3 or TRBV12-4 to TRBJ2-2, with TRBD2 identical over 11 bases. The CDR3 length is 16 residues. V lost 6 bases and J lost 5; bases outside the gene matches: 8.

The chain links TRBV20-1 to TRBJ2-2; no clear D. V shed 0 bases and J shed 5 bases, with 7 bases lying between them. Germline V gene lookup returns CDR1 DFQATT and CDR2 SNEGSKA (reference sequence). This CDR3 is 13 amino acids long. The CDR3 region has the DNA TGCAGTGCTAGAGATCTCCATACCGGGGAGCTGTTTTTT. This gives the protein CSARDLHTGELFF.

This rearrangement joins TRBV13 to TRBJ1-5; D gene uncertain. The germline V gene has CDR1 PRHDT and CDR2 FYEKMQ (reference sequence). With 3 bases removed from V and 2 bases from J, the gap between germline ends came to 8 bases. The CDR3 is 14 amino acids. CDR3 DNA: TGTGCCAGCAGCTTGGGCACGGGCAATCAGCCCCAGCATTTT. This codes for CASSLGTGNQPQHF.

This sequence joins TRBV27 and TRBJ2-1; 7 bases agree with TRBD2. V lost 2 bases to trimming and J lost 6 bases; unmatched junction nucleotides: 4. The CDR3 has 14 residues. Germline lookup yields CDR1 MNHEY and CDR2 SMNVEV (reference sequence). The CDR3 region has the DNA TGTGCCAGCAGTTTACCCGGGACTACCAATGAGCAGTTCTTC. Translated, it gives CASSLPGTTNEQFF.

The chain couples TRBV6-4 to TRBJ2-1; D not certain. The V and J ends lost 0 bases and 5 bases respectively, with 5 bases between them. Germline V lookup: CDR1 MRHNA, CDR2 SNTAGT. CDR3 size: 13 residues. CDR3 protein: CASSDSSHNEQFF. CDR3 nucleotides: TGTGCCAGCAGTGACTCGTCTCACAATGAGCAGTTCTTC.

The rearrangement joins TRBV4-1 to TRBJ1-6, with D unclear. Trimming cost V 3 bases and J 13 bases, with 10 bases left between them. The V gene's germline CDR1 is MGHRA and CDR2 YSYEKL. The CDR3 has 12 amino acids. CDR3 DNA: TGCGCCAGCAGCCAGGGAACGGGCCCCCTCCACTTT. It yields the protein CASSQGTGPLHF.

This clonotype occurred once. V gene TRBV6-1 combines with J gene TRBJ1-5; no reliable D call. The CDR3 consists of 14 residues. From germline, CDR1 is MNHNS and CDR2 SASEGT. V was pared by 4 bases and J by 5 bases, with 12 bases between. The CDR3 DNA reads TGTGCCAGCAGTGCGGACCTACAATATCAGCCCCAGCATTTT. Its translation is CASSADLQYQPQHF.

The V and J genes are TRBV29-1 and TRBJ1-6; a possible D gene is TRBD1 (5 bases). The CDR3 totals 15 residues. Trimming took 7 bases from V and 0 from J, leaving 13 bases between them. From germline, CDR1 is SQVTM and CDR2 ANQGSEA. For the CDR3, the DNA is TGCAGCGCCCGGGACGATAGCTCCTATAATTCACCCCTCCACTTT. Translation gives CSARDDSSYNSPLHF.

The chain carries TRBV27 and TRBJ2-7; either TRBD1 or TRBD2 may supply D (5 bases each). Germline assignment: CDR1 MNHEY and CDR2 SMNVEV (reference sequence). The V and J ends lost 6 bases and 0 bases respectively, with 9 bases between them. This CDR3 spans 13 amino acids. The CDR3 loop reads CASSGTASYEQYF. CDR3 nucleotide sequence: TGTGCCAGCAGCGGGACGGCCTCCTACGAGCAGTACTTC.

V and J are TRBV20-1 and TRBJ2-1; D unclear. This CDR3 region has 15 residues. V dropped 2 bases and J dropped 0 bases, with 11 bases sitting between them. Germline V lookup: CDR1 DFQATT, CDR2 SNEGSKA (reference sequence). The CDR3 loop reads CSARLSWDSYNEQFF. In nucleotides, the CDR3 is TGCAGTGCTAGATTAAGCTGGGACTCCTACAATGAGCAGTTCTTC.

The genes are TRBV15 and TRBJ2-7; 7 bases are a match to TRBD2. Germline V lookup: CDR1 LNHNV, CDR2 YYDKDF (reference sequence). This CDR3 has 14 amino acids. Trimming removed 0 bases from V and 5 bases from J; junction bases left unmatched: 4. In nucleotides, the CDR3 is TGTGCCACCAGCAGAGATGGGGGGGAAGACGAGCAGTACTTC. Translated: CATSRDGGEDEQYF. Full variable domain (rest looked up from reference TRBV15 and TRBJ2-7): DAMVIQNPRYQVTQFGKPVTLSCSQTLNHNVMYWYQQKSSQAPKLLFHYYDKDFNNEADTPDNFQSRRPNTSFCFLDIRSPGLGDTAMYLCATSRDGGEDEQYFGPGTRLTVT.

This sequence joins TRBV12-3 or TRBV12-4 and TRBJ2-7; D gene uncertain. The CDR3 is 15 amino acids. Trimming removed 9 bases at V and 5 bases at J, with 23 bases between. CDR3 in amino acids: CASTDPGQAPNEQYF. In DNA, the CDR3 is TGTGCCAGTACAGATCCTGGGCAGGCTCCCAACGAGCAGTACTTC.

The chain has TRBV25-1 and TRBJ2-5; D remains unclear. CDR1 is MGHDK, CDR2 SYGVNS, per germline. The CDR3 extends over 14 amino acids. Between the trimmed V and J ends, which lost 4 bases and 0 bases, there was a span of 9 bases. The CDR3 sequence: CASSAFMYQETQYF. The DNA of the CDR3 is TGTGCCAGCAGTGCCTTTATGTACCAAGAGACCCAGTACTTC.

Comment on this clonotype: At one end, the junction sequence differs from germline, possibly due to a read error. This chain links TRBV7-9 with TRBJ2-2, with 7 bases lining up with TRBD1. The CDR3 contains 16 residues. The germline V gene encodes CDR1 SEHNR and CDR2 FQNEAQ (reference sequence). CDR3 DNA sequence: TGTGCCAGCAGCGCCCGACAGGGCCTGAACGCCGGGGAGCTGTTTTTT. It encodes CASSARQGLNAGELFF.

The chain is built from TRBV9 and TRBJ2-3; 10 nucleotides match TRBD2. V lost 2 bases and J lost 1; bases outside the gene matches: 4. The CDR3 covers 16 residues. Germline V gene sequence: CDR1 SGDLS, CDR2 YYNGEE. The CDR3 DNA sequence: TGTGCCAGCAGCGTCGCTAGCGGGGGTGGCACAGATACGCAGTATTTT. Its translation: CASSVASGGGTDTQYF.

V gene TRBV5-1 combines with J gene TRBJ2-5; 11 bases line up with TRBD2. Germline V gene data show CDR1 as SGHRS and CDR2 as YFSETQ. This CDR3 spans 18 amino acids. The J segment lost 1 base and the V segment lost 0 bases, leaving 8 bases of the junction unmatched. CDR3 DNA: TGCGCCAGCAGCTTGGGTCGGAGTCTAGCGGGGGGCCAAGAGACCCAGTACTTC. Protein sequence: CASSLGRSLAGGQETQYF. Filled out from reference TRBV5-1 and TRBJ2-5, the complete variable domain reads KAGVTQTPRYLIKTRGQQVTLSCSPISGHRSVSWYQQTPGQGLQFLFEYFSETQRNKGNFPGRFSGRQFSNSRSEMNVSTLELGDSALYLCASSLGRSLAGGQETQYFGPGTRLLVL.

The CDR3 DNA reads as TGTGCCAGTAGTATTTCTTTAAACACTGAAGCTTTCTTT. Encoded protein: CASSISLNTEAFF. The chain combines TRBV19 with TRBJ1-1; unclear D gene. This CDR3 spans 13 amino acids. CDR1 LNHDA and CDR2 SQIVND come from the germline V gene (reference sequence). The V end was cut by 3 bases, the J end by 2 bases, with 7 bases between.

V and J are TRBV20-1 and TRBJ1-2; the D is unclear. CDR3 length: 11 amino acids. From germline, CDR1 is DFQATT and CDR2 SNEGSKA (reference sequence). The V end was cut by 5 bases, the J end by 0 bases, with 4 bases between. The CDR3 here is CSALTNYGYTF. In DNA, the CDR3 is TGCAGTGCTTTGACTAACTATGGCTACACCTTC.

This sequence joins TRBV6-5 and TRBJ1-1; 10 nucleotides align to TRBD1. The CDR3 consists of 14 residues. Germline CDR1 is MNHEY and CDR2 is SVGAGI. V lost 5 bases, J lost 8 bases, and 8 bases stayed unmatched. CDR3 region: CASSPGQGDREAFF. In DNA form, the CDR3 reads TGTGCCAGCAGTCCTGGACAGGGGGACCGAGAAGCTTTCTTT.

The V and J genes are TRBV25-1 and TRBJ1-2; D remains unclear. Trimming left V 4 bases short and J 4 bases short, with 10 bases between. CDR3 length: 13 amino acids. Germline lookup yields CDR1 MGHDK and CDR2 SYGVNS. CDR3 DNA sequence: TGTGCCAGCAGTGGGGGTGGAGGCTATGGCTACACCTTC. Translating gives CASSGGGGYGYTF.

This rearrangement joins TRBV9 to TRBJ1-2; no definite D call. CDR1 and CDR2 from the germline V gene are SGDLS and YYNGEE. CDR3 length: 13 residues. With 0 bases removed from V and 7 bases from J, the gap between germline ends came to 10 bases. The CDR3 region has the DNA TGTGCCAGCAGCGTAGCGGCCAACGCTGGCTACACCTTC. Amino acids: CASSVAANAGYTF.

The chain links TRBV5-1 to TRBJ2-3; D is perhaps TRBD2 (6 bases). Germline V lookup: CDR1 SGHRS, CDR2 YFSETQ. Trimming shortened V by 0 bases and J by 2 bases, and 10 bases separated the two germline ends. This CDR3 has 15 amino acids. The CDR3 here is CASSLEEGLTDTQYF. CDR3 bases: TGCGCCAGCAGCTTGGAGGAGGGACTCACAGATACGCAGTATTTT.